The present entry profiles one T cell receptor beta chain with its context. What it binds is not known. The record originates from a study of shared clonotypes between healthy human individuals. Study outcomes and limitations: Clonotype sharing among donors was expected to depend on sequencing depth. Memory subsets generally showed lower estimated richness than naive subsets.

A CD45RA+ naive subset and a CD45RA-negative memory subset were split from CD4+ cells. This CDR3 spans 14 amino acids. Trimming took off 0 bases at V and 4 bases at J, with 10 bases between the two ends. The germline CDR1 and CDR2 sequences are MNHNS and SASEGT. The DNA input per sorted-subset replicate PCR was 200 ng, corresponding to some 27,000 T cell genomes. Sequenced by immunoSEQ multiplex PCR; TCRdb stores in-frame clones only, minus some. The sample shows millions of clones, over 85% of them seen only once. V gene TRBV6-1 combines with J gene TRBJ2-7; D gene unclear. The specimen was naive CD4+ T cells sorted from blood. Subset in this sample: CD45RA+ positively selected. The TCR sequence derives from a young man in good health. CDR3 protein: CASSEAPSRYEQYF. The CDR3 DNA is TGTGCCAGCAGTGAAGCCCCTAGTAGGTACGAGCAGTACTTC.